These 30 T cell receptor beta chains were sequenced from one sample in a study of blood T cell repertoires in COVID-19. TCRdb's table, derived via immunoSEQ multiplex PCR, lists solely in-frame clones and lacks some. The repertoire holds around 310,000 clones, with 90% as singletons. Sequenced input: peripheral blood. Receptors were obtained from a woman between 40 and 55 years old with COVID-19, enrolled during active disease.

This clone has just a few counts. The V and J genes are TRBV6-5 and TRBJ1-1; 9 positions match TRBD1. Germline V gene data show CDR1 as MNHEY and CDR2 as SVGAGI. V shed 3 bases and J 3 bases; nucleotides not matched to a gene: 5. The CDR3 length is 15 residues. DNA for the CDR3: TGTGCCAGCAGTTATTCCGGGACAGGGTACACTGAAGCTTTCTTT. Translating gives CASSYSGTGYTEAFF.

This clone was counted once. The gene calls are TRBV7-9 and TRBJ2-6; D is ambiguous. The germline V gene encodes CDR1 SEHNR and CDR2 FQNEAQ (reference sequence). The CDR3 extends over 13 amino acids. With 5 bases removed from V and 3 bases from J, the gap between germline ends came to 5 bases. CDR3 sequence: CASSLVGANVLTF. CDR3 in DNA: TGTGCCAGCAGCCTTGTTGGGGCCAACGTCCTGACTTTC.

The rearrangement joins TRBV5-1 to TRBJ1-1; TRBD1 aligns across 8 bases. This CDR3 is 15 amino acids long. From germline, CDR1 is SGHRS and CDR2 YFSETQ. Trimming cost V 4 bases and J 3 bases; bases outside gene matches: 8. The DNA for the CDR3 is TGCGCCAGCAGCAAGAAGGACAGGGCTGACACTGAAGCTTTCTTT. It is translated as CASSKKDRADTEAFF.

The CDR3 spells CAWSAGGHEQYF. In DNA, the CDR3 is TGTGCCTGGAGCGCAGGGGGCCACGAGCAGTACTTC. The rearrangement links TRBV30 to TRBJ2-7; the match to TRBD1 covers 8 bases. CDR3 length: 12 amino acids. Germline V gene lookup returns CDR1 GTSNPN and CDR2 SVGIG (reference sequence). V trimming: 3 bases; J trimming: 5 bases; junction bases outside the gene matches: 3. The full variable domain, completed using reference TRBV30 and TRBJ2-7, is SQTIHQWPATLVQPVGSPLSLECTVEGTSNPNLYWYRQAAGRGLQLLFYSVGIGQISSEVPQNLSASRPQDRQFILSSKKLLLSDSGFYLCAWSAGGHEQYFGPGTRLTVT.

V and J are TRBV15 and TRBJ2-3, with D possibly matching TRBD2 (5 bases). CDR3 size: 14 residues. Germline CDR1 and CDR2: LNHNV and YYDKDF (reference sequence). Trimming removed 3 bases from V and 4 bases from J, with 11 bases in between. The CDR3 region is CATSRREHADTQYF. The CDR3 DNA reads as TGTGCCACCAGCAGGAGGGAGCATGCAGATACGCAGTATTTT.

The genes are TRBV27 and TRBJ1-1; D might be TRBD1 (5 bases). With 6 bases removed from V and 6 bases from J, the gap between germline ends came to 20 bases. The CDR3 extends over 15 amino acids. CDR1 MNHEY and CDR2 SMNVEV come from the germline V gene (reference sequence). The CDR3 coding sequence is TGTGCCAGCAGCACCTTACGGGGGGGTAAGGCTGAAGCTTTCTTT. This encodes CASSTLRGGKAEAFF.

In DNA, the CDR3 is TGTGCCAGCAGTGAAGCTTACAGGGGAGAGACCCAGTACTTC. It is translated as CASSEAYRGETQYF. The chain combines TRBV6-1 with TRBJ2-5, with TRBD1 matching 7 bases. With 0 bases clipped from V and 4 bases from J, the junction kept 2 bases outside the gene matches. CDR3 length: 14 residues. Germline assignment: CDR1 MNHNS and CDR2 SASEGT.

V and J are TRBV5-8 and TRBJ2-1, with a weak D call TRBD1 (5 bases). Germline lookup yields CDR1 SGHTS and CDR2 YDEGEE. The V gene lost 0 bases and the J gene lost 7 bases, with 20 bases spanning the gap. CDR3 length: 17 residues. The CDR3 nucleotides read TGTGCCAGCAGCTTGGTTTCGAGCGCCGCAGGGTGGAATGAGCAGTTCTTC. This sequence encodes CASSLVSSAAGWNEQFF.

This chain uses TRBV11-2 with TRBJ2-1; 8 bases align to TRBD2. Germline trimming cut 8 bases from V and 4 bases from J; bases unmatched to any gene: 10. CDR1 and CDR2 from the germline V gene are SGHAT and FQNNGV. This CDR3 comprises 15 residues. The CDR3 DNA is TGTGCCAGCCTCTCAGAAACTAGCGGTTACAATGAGCAGTTCTTC. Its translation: CASLSETSGYNEQFF.

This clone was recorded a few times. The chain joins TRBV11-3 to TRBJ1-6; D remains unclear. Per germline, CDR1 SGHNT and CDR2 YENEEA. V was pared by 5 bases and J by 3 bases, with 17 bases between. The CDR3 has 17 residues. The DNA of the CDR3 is TGTGCCAGCAGCCCGTGGCATTGCCAGATCTATAATTCACCCCTCCACTTT. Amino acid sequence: CASSPWHCQIYNSPLHF.

The CDR3 DNA is TGTGCCAGCAGCCCGACAGGGGGAAAGGGCTACGAGCAGTACTTC. Residues: CASSPTGGKGYEQYF. The rearrangement uses TRBV5-4 and TRBJ2-7; 9 nucleotides agree with TRBD1. CDR3 size: 15 residues. Per the germline V gene, CDR1 is SGHNT and CDR2 is YYREEE (reference sequence). V shed 4 bases and J 3 bases; nucleotides not matched to a gene: 8.

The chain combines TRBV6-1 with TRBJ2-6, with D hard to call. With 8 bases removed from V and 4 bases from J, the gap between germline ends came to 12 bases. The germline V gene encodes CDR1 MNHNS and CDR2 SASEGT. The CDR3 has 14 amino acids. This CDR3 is CASSRPGGANVLTF. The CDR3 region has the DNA TGTGCCAGCTCGAGGCCTGGGGGGGCCAACGTCCTGACTTTC.

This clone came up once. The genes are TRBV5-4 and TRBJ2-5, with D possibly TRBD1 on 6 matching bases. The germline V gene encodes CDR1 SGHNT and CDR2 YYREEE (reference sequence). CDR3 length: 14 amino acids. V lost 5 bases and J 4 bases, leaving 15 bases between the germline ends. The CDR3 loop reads CASRSEPGAETQYF. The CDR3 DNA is TGTGCCAGCAGATCGGAGCCAGGGGCAGAGACCCAGTACTTC.

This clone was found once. The CDR3 DNA is TGTGCCAGCAGTTTAAATCCGGGACAGGGAATAGACTACACCTTC. Translating it yields CASSLNPGQGIDYTF. The chain is built from TRBV28 and TRBJ1-2; the match to TRBD1 covers 9 bases. This CDR3 has 15 amino acids. Unmatched junction bases numbered 11, after V lost 2 bases and J lost 10 bases. From germline, CDR1 is MDHEN and CDR2 SYDVKM.

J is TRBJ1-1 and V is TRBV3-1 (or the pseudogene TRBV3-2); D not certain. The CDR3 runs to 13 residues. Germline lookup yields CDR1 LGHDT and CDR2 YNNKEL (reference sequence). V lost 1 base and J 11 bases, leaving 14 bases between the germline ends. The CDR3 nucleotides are TGTGCCAGCAGCCAAGCGCCCTTTACCGGGGCTTTCTTT. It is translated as CASSQAPFTGAFF.

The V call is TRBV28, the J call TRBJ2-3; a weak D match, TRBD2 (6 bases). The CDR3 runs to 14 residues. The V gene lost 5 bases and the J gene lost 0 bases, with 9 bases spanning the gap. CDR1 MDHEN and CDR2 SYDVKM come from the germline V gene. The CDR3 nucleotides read TGTGCCAGCAGTACCGCGGGGAGCACAGATACGCAGTATTTT. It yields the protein CASSTAGSTDTQYF.

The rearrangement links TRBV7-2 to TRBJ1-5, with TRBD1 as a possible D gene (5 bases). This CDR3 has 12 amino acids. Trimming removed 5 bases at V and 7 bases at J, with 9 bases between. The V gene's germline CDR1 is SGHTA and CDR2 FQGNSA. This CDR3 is CASSPQGQPQHF. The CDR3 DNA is TGTGCCAGCAGCCCCCAGGGACAGCCCCAGCATTTT.

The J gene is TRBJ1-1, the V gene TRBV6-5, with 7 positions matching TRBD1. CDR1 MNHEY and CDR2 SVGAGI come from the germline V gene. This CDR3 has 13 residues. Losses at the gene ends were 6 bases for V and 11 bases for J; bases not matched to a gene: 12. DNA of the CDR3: TGTGCCAGCAGCCTCACTACGACAGGGACGGCTTTCTTT. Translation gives CASSLTTTGTAFF.

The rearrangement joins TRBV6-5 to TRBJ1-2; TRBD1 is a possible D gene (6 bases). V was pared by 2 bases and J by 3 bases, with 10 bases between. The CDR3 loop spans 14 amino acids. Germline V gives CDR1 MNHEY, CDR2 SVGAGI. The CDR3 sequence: CASSYIGGDYGYTF. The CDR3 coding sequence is TGTGCCAGCAGTTACATAGGGGGTGACTATGGCTACACCTTC.

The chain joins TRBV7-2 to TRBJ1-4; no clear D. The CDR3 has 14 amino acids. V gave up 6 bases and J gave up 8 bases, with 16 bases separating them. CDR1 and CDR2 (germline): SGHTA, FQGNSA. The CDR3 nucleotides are TGTGCCAGCAGTGAAAACAGAGGGTTGGAAAAACTGTTTTTT. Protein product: CASSENRGLEKLFF.

This CDR3 reads CAWKTGTGGYEQYF. CDR3 bases: TGTGCCTGGAAAACAGGGACAGGGGGCTACGAGCAGTACTTC. The gene calls are TRBV30 and TRBJ2-7, with 11 nucleotides matching TRBD1. Unmatched junction bases numbered 5, after V lost 4 bases and J lost 3 bases. This CDR3 region has 14 residues. Looked up from germline, CDR1 is GTSNPN and CDR2 is SVGIG (reference sequence). Full variable domain (outside the CDR3, taken from reference TRBV30 and TRBJ2-7): SQTIHQWPATLVQPVGSPLSLECTVEGTSNPNLYWYRQAAGRGLQLLFYSVGIGQISSEVPQNLSASRPQDRQFILSSKKLLLSDSGFYLCAWKTGTGGYEQYFGPGTRLTVT.

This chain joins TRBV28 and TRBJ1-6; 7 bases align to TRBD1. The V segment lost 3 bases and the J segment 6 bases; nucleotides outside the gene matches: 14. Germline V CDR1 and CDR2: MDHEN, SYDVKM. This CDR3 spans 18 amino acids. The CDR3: CASSFPLGQALSNSPLHF. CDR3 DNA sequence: TGTGCCAGCAGTTTCCCCCTAGGACAGGCTCTCAGTAATTCACCCCTCCACTTT. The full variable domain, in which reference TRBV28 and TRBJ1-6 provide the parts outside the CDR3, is DVKVTQSSRYLVKRTGEKVFLECVQDMDHENMFWYRQDPGLGLRLIYFSYDVKMKEKGDIPEGYSVSREKKERFSLILESASTNQTSMYLCASSFPLGQALSNSPLHFGNGTRLTVT.

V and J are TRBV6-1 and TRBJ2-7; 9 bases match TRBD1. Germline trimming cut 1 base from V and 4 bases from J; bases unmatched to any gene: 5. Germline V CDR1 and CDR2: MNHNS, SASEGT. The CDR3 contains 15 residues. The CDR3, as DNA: TGTGCCAGCAGTGAAGGGACAGGGGCTACATACGAGCAGTACTTC. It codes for CASSEGTGATYEQYF.

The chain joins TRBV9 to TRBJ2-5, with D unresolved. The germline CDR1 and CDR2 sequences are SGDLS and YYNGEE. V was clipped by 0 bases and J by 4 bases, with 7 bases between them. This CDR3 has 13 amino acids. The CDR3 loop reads CASSVVEAETQYF. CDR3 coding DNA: TGTGCCAGCAGCGTAGTAGAAGCAGAGACCCAGTACTTC.

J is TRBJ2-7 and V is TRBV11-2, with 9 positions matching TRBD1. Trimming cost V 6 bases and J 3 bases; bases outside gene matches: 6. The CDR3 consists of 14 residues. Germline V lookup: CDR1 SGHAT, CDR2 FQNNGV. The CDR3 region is CASSKTGGNYEQYF. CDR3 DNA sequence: TGTGCCAGCAGTAAGACAGGGGGAAACTACGAGCAGTACTTC.

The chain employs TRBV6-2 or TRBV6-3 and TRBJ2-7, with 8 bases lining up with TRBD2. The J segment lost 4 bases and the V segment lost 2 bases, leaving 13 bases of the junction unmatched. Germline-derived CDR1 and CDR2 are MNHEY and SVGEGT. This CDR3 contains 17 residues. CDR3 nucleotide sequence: TGTGCCAGCAGTTACCCCCCCCGCGGGAGGAGGATTTACGAGCAGTACTTC. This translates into CASSYPPRGRRIYEQYF.

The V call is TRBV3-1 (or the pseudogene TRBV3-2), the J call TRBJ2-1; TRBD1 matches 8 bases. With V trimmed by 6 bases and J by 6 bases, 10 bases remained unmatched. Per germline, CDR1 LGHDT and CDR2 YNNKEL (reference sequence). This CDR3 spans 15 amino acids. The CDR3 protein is CASSRVRTGSNEQFF. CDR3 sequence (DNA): TGTGCCAGCAGTCGAGTGAGGACAGGGAGCAATGAGCAGTTCTTC.

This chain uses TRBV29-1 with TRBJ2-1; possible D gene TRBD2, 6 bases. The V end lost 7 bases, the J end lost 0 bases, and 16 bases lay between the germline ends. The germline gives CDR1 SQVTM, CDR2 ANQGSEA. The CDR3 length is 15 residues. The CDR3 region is CSGAFSGSSYNEQFF. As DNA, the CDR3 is TGCAGCGGGGCCTTTAGCGGCAGCTCCTACAATGAGCAGTTCTTC.

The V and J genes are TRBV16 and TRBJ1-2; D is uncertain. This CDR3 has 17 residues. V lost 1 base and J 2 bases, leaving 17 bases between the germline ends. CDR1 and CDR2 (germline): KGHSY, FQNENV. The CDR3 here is CASSQLFNIAGNYGYTF. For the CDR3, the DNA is TGTGCCAGCAGCCAATTATTCAATATAGCGGGGAACTATGGCTACACCTTC.

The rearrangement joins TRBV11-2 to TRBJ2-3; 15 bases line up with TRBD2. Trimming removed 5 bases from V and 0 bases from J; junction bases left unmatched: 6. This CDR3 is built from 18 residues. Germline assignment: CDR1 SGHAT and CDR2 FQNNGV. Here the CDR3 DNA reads TGTGCCAGCAGCCGGGGGACTAGCGGGGGGACTAGCACAGATACGCAGTATTTT. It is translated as CASSRGTSGGTSTDTQYF.